This T cell receptor beta chain was observed in a study of T cell responses to AZD1222 COVID-19 vaccine (dated by TCRdb to the early 2020s). Turning to the overall study: AZD1222 recipients whose second dose came at about 4 weeks and those whose second dose came at about 12 weeks were combined into one group, since spike-specific TCR depth and breadth did not differ between the two schedules. A total of 233 trial participants underwent TCR sequencing, of whom about 200 had received two doses of AZD1222 and around 25 had received two doses of the MenACWY control vaccine. Trial participants were enrolled by age into 18-55, 56-69 and 70-plus year subgroups, with approximately 150, 28 and 58 TCR-sequenced participants respectively.

This specimen's time point label, interpreted: baseline before first vaccination. The vaccinee samples were drawn from two UK trials, COV001 and COV002, one of which was a single-blind randomized controlled phase 2/3 trial testing AZD1222 (ChAdOx1 nCoV-19) in healthy adults. For TCRbeta chain sequencing, PBMC samples were collected from trial participants at day 0 and at day 28 after the second dose. Study-wide conclusions, independent of this receptor: The whole spike protein was spanned by vaccine-associated CD4 TCRs, and dominant responses were seen in regions 160-218 and 743-854. A significant rise in spike-specific TCR breadth and depth was observed after two AZD1222 doses relative to day 0 and relative to MenACWY recipients. Conclusions about previously exposed vaccinees are limited because only six or seven AZD1222 recipients were SARS-CoV-2 seropositive at baseline. Participants were mostly white British and included more females than males, and it was suggested by the authors that clonal diversity may have been underestimated. No day 14 peak-response samples were available, so repertoires were characterized only after the peak T cell response. Reportedly, almost half of the unique spike-specific TCRs recognized epitopes lying outside the regions that are mutated in the B.1.351 and B.1.1.7 variants. In the small 56-69-year group, the increase in depth fell short of significance, most likely because of low power.

The CDR3 regions of human TCRbeta chains were subjected to immunosequencing. From the authors' description of their analysis: Repertoire TCRs were matched against a reference library of SARS-CoV-2-specific TCRs generated with the MIRA antigen-specificity platform. Breadth was defined as the fraction of unique TCRs that were SARS-CoV-2-associated. Depth was defined as the fraction of total T cells that were SARS-CoV-2-associated. Each spike-specific TCR was assigned to its reactive spike region and to a CD4 or CD8 class using the MIRA data. Log10-transformed breadth and depth values were compared by one-way ANOVA with Sidak's multiple comparisons tests. This is the immuneACCESS table as TCRdb keeps it, with only in-frame sequences that have V and J called. A part of the clones is gone; compared with another copy, unresolved V genes explain less than half, and the rest is unexplained. Clone size and the V and J calls come from that table; the DNA yielded D and trimming. Present in this sample are about 110,000 clones, roughly nine tenths of which were seen just once. The biggest ten clones account for 3.5% to 5% of the sample.

The CDR3 goes from the cysteine to the phenylalanine over 13 residues. Only the CDR3 part of the read is kept: 39 bases, read in frame from the first base. The junction carries 13 bases between V and J, which are trimmed by 3 bases and 5 bases respectively. For CDR1 and CDR2, the germline V gene (reference sequence) lists GTSNPN and SVGIG. This clone was picked up a small number of times. It lacks a known antigen. No much larger clone exists at a distance of one base, and base qualities are not known. The sequence joins TRBV30 to TRBJ2-5, with a tentative D call of TRBD1 or TRBD2, each matching 6 bases. Sequences were derived from peripheral blood, sampled on day 0 of AZD1222 vaccination. This receptor was taken from an adult in good health. The sequence in DNA is TGTGCCTGGAGCACCGGGGGCAGGGAGACCCAGTACTTC. This yields the protein CAWSTGGRETQYF.